The T cell receptor beta chain under discussion was sequenced for a study of blood T cells in healthy people across ages. On this clonotype itself: Antigen specificity is unknown.

The donors, healthy Caucasians from Russia, were aged about 6 to 95. Study-level results: Naive T cell percentage showed a strong correlation with TCR beta diversity.

With a J-beta primer mix and a sample-barcoded 5' primer, a second PCR ran 7 to 11 cycles. MiXCR, run by TCRdb on the 5' RACE reads, gives a single entry per CDR3 protein. The table has about 780,000 distinct CDR3 sequences, around a quarter seen once. The CDR3 runs to 14 residues. The junction had 2 bases not matched to a gene; V was cut back by 0 bases and J by 4 bases. CDR1 is DFQATT and CDR2 is SNEGSKA in the germline V gene (reference sequence). The same specimen was also included in a second study, on T cells of mothers and their children. That report notes: Whatever RNA was extracted went entirely into cDNA synthesis, at around 1.6 ug per 15 ul. Per child, roughly 3.1 million TCR beta CDR3 reads were obtained, against over 9 million per mother.

The receptor's source is a boy aged 5-17 years in good health. Sequences were obtained from blood. The chain joins TRBV20-1 to TRBJ1-4; TRBD1 agrees at 7 bases. The CDR3 region is CSAREGTVNEKLFF. The DNA of the CDR3 is TGCAGTGCTAGAGAAGGGACAGTTAATGAAAAACTGTTTTTT.